These 14 T cell receptor beta chains came from one sample sequenced in a study of early stage breast cancer tumors. Sequencing was performed with immunoSEQ multiplex PCR; in TCRdb, only in-frame clones are kept and a portion is missing. The sample shows fewer than 30,000 clones, roughly three fifths of them seen only once. Sequencing was carried out using breast tumor tissue. These receptors all stem from a person aged 50 to 59 with breast cancer.

This clone showed up just a few times. This chain uses TRBV9 with TRBJ2-3; unclear D gene. Trimming removed 0 bases from V and 0 bases from J, with 2 bases in between. The CDR3 loop spans 13 amino acids. The germline V gene has CDR1 SGDLS and CDR2 YYNGEE. CDR3 protein: CASSVGSTDTQYF. The CDR3, as DNA: TGTGCCAGCAGCGTAGGAAGCACAGATACGCAGTATTTT.

V is TRBV29-1 and J is TRBJ1-4; 9 nucleotides agree with TRBD1. Germline CDR1 and CDR2: SQVTM and ANQGSEA. V trimming: 7 bases; J trimming: 9 bases; junction bases outside the gene matches: 9. The CDR3 has 13 residues. The CDR3 is CSGGDRADKKLFF. DNA for the CDR3: TGCAGCGGCGGGGACAGGGCAGACAAAAAACTGTTTTTT. Drawing the rest from reference TRBV29-1 and TRBJ1-4, the complete variable domain is SAVISQKPSRDICQRGTSLTIQCQVDSQVTMMFWYRQQPGQSLTLIATANQGSEATYESGFVIDKFPISRPNLTFSTLTVSNMSPEDSSIYLCSGGDRADKKLFFGSGTQLSVL.

This clone is classed as medium-sized. The J gene is TRBJ2-1, the V gene TRBV7-3, with 10 bases that match TRBD2. Germline V gene lookup returns CDR1 SGHTA and CDR2 FQGTGA. CDR3 length: 16 amino acids. V was clipped by 5 bases and J by 4 bases; unmatched bases: 8. CDR3 coding DNA: TGTGCCAGCAGCCTGACTCTAGCGGGAGAGTACAATGAGCAGTTCTTC. Its protein product is CASSLTLAGEYNEQFF.

This clone was picked up a small number of times. This sequence joins TRBV5-6 and TRBJ2-2, with no clear D. This CDR3 is 11 amino acids long. Germline lookup yields CDR1 SGHDT and CDR2 YYEEEE. V lost 5 bases to trimming and J lost 7 bases, with 6 bases between them. The CDR3 loop reads CASRKGGELFF. The CDR3 DNA reads as TGTGCCAGCAGAAAGGGCGGGGAGCTGTTTTTT.

V gene TRBV30 combines with J gene TRBJ2-5; 7 bases are a match to TRBD2. Germline CDR1 is GTSNPN and CDR2 is SVGIG (reference sequence). The V gene end was trimmed by 0 bases and the J gene end by 2 bases; junction bases not matched to a gene: 6. There are 15 residues in the CDR3. CDR3 DNA sequence: TGTGCCTGGAGTGTTAATGCGGGAGAGCAAGAGACCCAGTACTTC. Its translation is CAWSVNAGEQETQYF.

As DNA, the CDR3 is TGTGCCTGGAGTGTACGGGAGACCCAGTACTTC. Translated, it gives CAWSVRETQYF. The genes are TRBV30 and TRBJ2-5; D is unclear. Germline CDR1 is GTSNPN and CDR2 is SVGIG (reference sequence). The CDR3 has 11 amino acids. Trimming left V 0 bases short and J 5 bases short, with 4 bases between.

The chain is built from TRBV7-8 and TRBJ2-1, with D tentatively TRBD1 or TRBD2 (5 bases each). Trimming pared 7 bases from V and 2 bases from J, leaving 15 bases between. Germline loops: CDR1 SGHVS, CDR2 FQNEAQ. This CDR3 is built from 15 residues. In DNA form, the CDR3 reads TGTGCCAGCACCTTGGGACCCGGGCCCTACAATGAGCAGTTCTTC. This encodes CASTLGPGPYNEQFF.

V usage is TRBV5-1 and J usage is TRBJ2-5; D is uncertain. V shed 3 bases and J shed 4 bases, with 10 bases lying between them. Germline V gene sequence: CDR1 SGHRS, CDR2 YFSETQ. The CDR3 extends over 13 amino acids. The CDR3 loop reads CASSSLMGETQYF. DNA for the CDR3: TGCGCCAGCAGCTCTTTAATGGGAGAGACCCAGTACTTC.

The sample holds a few counts of this clone. The V and J genes are TRBV18 and TRBJ2-7; possibly TRBD1 for D (5 bases). The CDR3 length is 12 residues. Germline V CDR1 and CDR2: KGHSH, LQKENI. Trimming took 5 bases from V and 3 from J, leaving 8 bases between them. The CDR3 here is CASSSDSYEQYF. The CDR3 DNA sequence: TGTGCCAGCTCATCCGACAGCTACGAGCAGTACTTC.

The chain employs TRBV18 and TRBJ1-2, with TRBD1 identical over 10 bases. This CDR3 is 16 amino acids long. Germline V CDR1 and CDR2: KGHSH, LQKENI. J lost 3 bases, V lost 2 bases, and 6 bases had no gene match. The CDR3 DNA follows: TGTGCCAGCTCACCAAGTGGGACAGGGGTTTACTATGGCTACACCTTC. Amino acids: CASSPSGTGVYYGYTF.

J is TRBJ1-1 and V is TRBV2; D remains ambiguous. Germline V gene sequence: CDR1 SNHLY, CDR2 FYNNEI. The CDR3 length is 12 residues. Trimming left V 4 bases short and J 4 bases short, with 7 bases between. Here the CDR3 reads CASSGDITEAFF. The CDR3 nucleotides are TGTGCCAGCAGTGGTGACATCACTGAAGCTTTCTTT.

V and J are TRBV7-2 and TRBJ1-2; no reliable D call. Trimming removed 4 bases at V and 1 base at J, with 10 bases between. Germline V gene lookup returns CDR1 SGHTA and CDR2 FQGNSA. The CDR3 loop spans 14 amino acids. The CDR3 loop is CASSSAAVNYGYTF. The CDR3 DNA follows: TGTGCCAGCAGCTCGGCCGCCGTTAACTATGGCTACACCTTC.

The V gene is TRBV29-1, the J gene TRBJ1-2; D gene unclear. Germline-derived CDR1 and CDR2 are SQVTM and ANQGSEA. Trimming pared 3 bases from V and 4 bases from J, leaving 9 bases between. The CDR3 runs to 12 residues. CDR3 region: CSVESDGYGYTF. CDR3 sequence (DNA): TGCAGCGTTGAGTCGGACGGCTATGGCTACACCTTC.

Concerning this clone itself: Germline is not matched at one junction end, which may reflect a read error. CDR3 amino acids: CASSDPNEELAVSRDTQYF. The CDR3 bases are TGTGCCAGCAGTGACCCAAACGAGGAACTAGCGGTCAGCAGAGATACGCAGTATTTT. The chain is built from TRBV6-4 and TRBJ2-3, with 8 bases aligning to TRBD2. Per the germline V gene, CDR1 is MRHNA and CDR2 is SNTAGT. The CDR3 runs to 19 residues.